This T cell receptor (beta chain) was identified in a study of blood T cell repertoires in COVID-19. A Seattle source enrolled patients during active infection and followed them longitudinally. Here immunoSEQ multiplex PCR was the method, and the copy in TCRdb shows in-frame clones only, minus some. The table lists roughly 250,000 clones, roughly four fifths of them singletons. The sample was peripheral blood. This clonotype was sampled from a person between 70 and 80 years old with COVID-19, enrolled during active disease.

This CDR3 is CASSFYQGQGTEAFF. CDR3 DNA sequence: TGCGCCAGCAGCTTCTATCAGGGCCAGGGGACTGAAGCTTTCTTT. The V gene is TRBV5-1, the J gene TRBJ1-1; D may be TRBD1 (6 bases). V lost 2 bases to trimming and J lost 5 bases, with 16 bases between them. Germline CDR1 and CDR2: SGHRS and YFSETQ. This CDR3 is built from 15 residues.